This is a list of T cell receptor beta chains from one sample in a study of pediatric ulcerative colitis. Generated by immunoSEQ multiplex PCR, the TCRdb table keeps only in-frame clones and is missing some. Of 40,000 to 60,000 clones detected, 78% appear once; the ten largest clones hold about 4%. Sequenced material: gut tissue. These receptors were obtained from a girl aged 10 to 17 with moderate ulcerative colitis. Each CDR3 is given with its conserved first and last residue. A D gene is named only where the DNA matches it firmly. Only some rows state a clone size, as once, few, many or a class for expanded clones.

v_gene: TRBV13; abundance: -; j_gene: TRBJ2-1; d_gene: TRBD1; CDR3aa: CASSIPRGRWDEQFF; CDR3nt: TGTGCCAGCAGCATTCCCAGGGGGCGTTGGGATGAGCAGTTCTTC
v_gene: TRBV28; abundance: once; j_gene: TRBJ1-4; d_gene: -; CDR3aa: CASSNRGGPNEKLFF; CDR3nt: TGTGCCAGCAGCAATCGCGGGGGACCTAATGAAAAACTGTTTTTT
v_gene: TRBV2; abundance: once; j_gene: TRBJ2-1; d_gene: -; CDR3aa: CASSRGTSRTEQFF; CDR3nt: TGTGCCAGCAGTAGGGGAACTAGCCGTACTGAGCAGTTCTTC
v_gene: TRBV5-1; abundance: few; j_gene: TRBJ1-2; d_gene: -; CDR3aa: CASSLGTNYGYTF; CDR3nt: TGCGCCAGCAGCTTGGGGACTAACTATGGCTACACCTTC
v_gene: TRBV18; abundance: -; j_gene: TRBJ2-1; d_gene: -; CDR3aa: CASSPTASSYNEQFF; CDR3nt: TGTGCCAGCTCGCCGACTGCGAGCTCCTACAATGAGCAGTTCTTC
v_gene: TRBV5-1; abundance: -; j_gene: TRBJ1-5; d_gene: -; CDR3aa: CASSLEGFSNQPQHF; CDR3nt: TGCGCCAGCAGCTTGGAAGGATTTAGCAATCAGCCCCAGCATTTT
v_gene: TRBV9; abundance: -; j_gene: TRBJ1-2; d_gene: -; CDR3aa: CASSGKGTGSPYGYGYTF; CDR3nt: TGTGCCAGCAGCGGGAAGGGGACGGGCAGTCCCTATGGCTATGGCTACACCTTC
v_gene: TRBV5-6; abundance: -; j_gene: TRBJ1-1; d_gene: TRBD1; CDR3aa: CASSLSTIRDSTEAFF; CDR3nt: TGTGCCAGCAGCTTGAGTACTATTCGGGACAGCACTGAAGCTTTCTTT
v_gene: TRBV28; abundance: -; j_gene: TRBJ2-1; d_gene: -; CDR3aa: CASSLVLGTPYNEQFF; CDR3nt: TGTGCCAGCAGCTTAGTCCTCGGGACACCCTACAATGAGCAGTTCTTC
v_gene: TRBV4-2; abundance: -; j_gene: TRBJ2-1; d_gene: TRBD2; CDR3aa: CASSQDSGGDDEQFF; CDR3nt: TGTGCCAGCAGCCAAGATAGCGGGGGGGACGATGAGCAGTTCTTC
v_gene: TRBV28; abundance: -; j_gene: TRBJ1-1; d_gene: -; CDR3aa: CASSWAMNTEAFF; CDR3nt: TGTGCCAGCAGTTGGGCTATGAACACTGAAGCTTTCTTT
v_gene: TRBV19; abundance: -; j_gene: TRBJ1-4; d_gene: -; CDR3aa: CASSTSSSNEKLFF; CDR3nt: TGTGCCAGTAGTACTTCGTCAAGTAATGAAAAACTGTTTTTT
v_gene: TRBV28; abundance: -; j_gene: TRBJ1-1; d_gene: TRBD1; CDR3aa: CASDDRAWGTEAFF; CDR3nt: TGTGCCAGCGACGACAGGGCGTGGGGCACTGAAGCTTTCTTT
v_gene: TRBV27; abundance: -; j_gene: TRBJ2-7; d_gene: TRBD1; CDR3aa: CASRPSTGSEQYF; CDR3nt: TGTGCCAGCAGGCCATCGACAGGGTCCGAGCAGTACTTC
v_gene: TRBV11-2; abundance: -; j_gene: TRBJ2-4; d_gene: -; CDR3aa: CASSWLGASKNIQYF; CDR3nt: TGTGCCAGCAGCTGGTTAGGGGCGTCCAAAAACATTCAGTACTTC
v_gene: TRBV4-1; abundance: -; j_gene: TRBJ2-7; d_gene: -; CDR3aa: CASSPIPRGLYEQYF; CDR3nt: TGCGCCAGCAGCCCGATTCCTCGGGGGCTCTACGAGCAGTACTTC
v_gene: TRBV28; abundance: -; j_gene: TRBJ2-5; d_gene: -; CDR3aa: CASSVPGTSEETQYF; CDR3nt: TGTGCCAGCAGTGTACCCGGGACATCGGAAGAGACCCAGTACTTC